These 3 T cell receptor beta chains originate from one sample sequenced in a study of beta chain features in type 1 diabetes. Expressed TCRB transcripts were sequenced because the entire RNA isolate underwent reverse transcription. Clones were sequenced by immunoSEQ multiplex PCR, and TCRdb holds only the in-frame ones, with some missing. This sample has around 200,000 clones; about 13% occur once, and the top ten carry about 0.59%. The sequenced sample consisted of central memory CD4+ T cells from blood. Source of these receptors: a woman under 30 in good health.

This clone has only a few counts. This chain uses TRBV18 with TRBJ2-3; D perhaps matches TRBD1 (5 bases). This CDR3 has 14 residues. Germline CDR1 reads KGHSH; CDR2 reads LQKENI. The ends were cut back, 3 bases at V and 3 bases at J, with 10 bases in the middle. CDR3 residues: CASSPETVTDTQYF. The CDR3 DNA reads TGTGCCAGCTCACCGGAGACAGTTACAGATACGCAGTATTTT. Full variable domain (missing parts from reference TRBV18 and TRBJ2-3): NAGVMQNPRHLVRRRGQEARLRCSPMKGHSHVYWYRQLPEEGLKFMVYLQKENIIDESGMPKERFSAEFPKEGPSILRIQQVVRGDSAAYFCASSPETVTDTQYFGPGTRLTVL.

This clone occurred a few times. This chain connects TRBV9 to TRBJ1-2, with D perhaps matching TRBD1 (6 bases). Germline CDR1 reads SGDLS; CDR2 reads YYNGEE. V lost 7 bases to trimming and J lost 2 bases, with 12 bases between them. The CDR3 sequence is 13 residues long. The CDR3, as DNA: TGTGCCAGCGGACAGCCCGGAAACTATGGCTACACCTTC. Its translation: CASGQPGNYGYTF.

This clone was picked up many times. CDR3 DNA: TGTGCCAGCAGCTTACGTGCGGGAGGAGCCAGAAATGAGCAGTTCTTC. Translating it yields CASSLRAGGARNEQFF. The chain is built from TRBV11-2 and TRBJ2-1; TRBD2 matches 8 bases. Germline V lookup: CDR1 SGHAT, CDR2 FQNNGV. The length of the CDR3 is 16 residues. The ends lost 2 bases at V and 7 bases at J; junction bases unmatched: 10.